The 4 T cell receptor beta chains presented below share a single source sample, sequenced in a study of blood T cell repertoires in COVID-19. Assay: immunoSEQ multiplex PCR; the TCRdb copy retains only in-frame clones and omits some. This sample has roughly 120,000 clones; more than 90% occur once, and the top ten carry roughly 3.7%. Sequenced sample: peripheral blood. All receptors come from a man aged 50 to 59 with active COVID-19.

The V gene is TRBV5-8, the J gene TRBJ2-1, with 14 bases matching TRBD2. Germline loops: CDR1 SGHTS, CDR2 YDEGEE. This CDR3 contains 18 residues. V was pared by 0 bases and J by 4 bases, with 6 bases of the junction left unmatched. The CDR3 here is CASSLALTSGREYNEQFF. CDR3 DNA: TGTGCCAGCAGCTTGGCCCTGACTAGCGGGAGGGAATACAATGAGCAGTTCTTC.

This chain connects TRBV5-6 to TRBJ1-4; 8 bases agree with TRBD1. The CDR3 runs 14 residues. Germline-derived CDR1 and CDR2 are SGHDT and YYEEEE. The V gene end was trimmed by 1 base and the J gene end by 7 bases; junction bases not matched to a gene: 3. The CDR3 is CASSLQGAAEKLFF. CDR3 in DNA: TGTGCCAGCAGCTTGCAGGGGGCGGCTGAAAAACTGTTTTTT.

This clone was detected once. The V and J genes are TRBV2 and TRBJ2-3; TRBD2 aligns across 7 bases. The V gene end was trimmed by 6 bases and the J gene end by 0 bases; junction bases not matched to a gene: 3. Looked up from germline, CDR1 is SNHLY and CDR2 is FYNNEI. This CDR3 contains 14 residues. CDR3 loop: CASSLAVSTDTQYF. The CDR3 bases are TGTGCCAGCAGCCTAGCGGTTAGCACAGATACGCAGTATTTT.

The V call is TRBV11-2, the J call TRBJ1-4; D may be TRBD1 (6 bases). The V end lost 5 bases, the J end lost 2 bases, and 12 bases lay between the germline ends. Germline values: CDR1 SGHAT, CDR2 FQNNGV. The CDR3 contains 15 residues. CDR3 region: CASSVGQSTNEKLFF. The CDR3 region has the DNA TGTGCCAGCAGCGTCGGACAGTCGACTAATGAAAAACTGTTTTTT.